This T cell receptor (beta chain) was sequenced for a study of CD8 T cells in ankylosing spondylitis. On this clonotype itself: What it recognizes is unknown.

Study-level results: There was a TCR beta motif, made of roughly eight highly homologous variants, that appeared characteristic of ankylosing spondylitis blood.

Via MiXCR, TCRdb re-called the 5' RACE reads, giving one row per CDR3 protein. Of roughly 350,000 distinct CDR3 sequences in the sample, approximately 8.2% were seen once. The sequence derives from a male donor with ankylosing spondylitis. Specimen: blood, either unsorted or a sorted T cell fraction (not recorded which).

CDR3 residues: CASSRSGRELFF. The DNA for the CDR3 is TGTGCCAGCAGCAGAAGCGGAAGGGAGCTGTTTTTT. The rearrangement joins TRBV11-3 to TRBJ2-2, with TRBD2 as a possible D gene (5 bases). The CDR3 spans 12 residues. Per the germline V gene, CDR1 is SGHNT and CDR2 is YENEEA. Deletions cut 5 bases from V and 9 bases from J, with 10 bases between.